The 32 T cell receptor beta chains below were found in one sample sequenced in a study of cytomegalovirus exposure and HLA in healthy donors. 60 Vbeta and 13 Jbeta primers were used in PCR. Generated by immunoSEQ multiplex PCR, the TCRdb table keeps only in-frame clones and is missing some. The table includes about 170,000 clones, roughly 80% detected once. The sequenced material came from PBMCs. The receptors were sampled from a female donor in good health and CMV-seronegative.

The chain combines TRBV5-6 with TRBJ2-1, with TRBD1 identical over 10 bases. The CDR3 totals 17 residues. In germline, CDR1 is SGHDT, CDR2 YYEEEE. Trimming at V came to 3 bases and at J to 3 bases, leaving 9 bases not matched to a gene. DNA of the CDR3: TGTGCCAGCAGCTCATTTAGACAGGGGGCGAGCTACAATGAGCAGTTCTTC. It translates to CASSSFRQGASYNEQFF.

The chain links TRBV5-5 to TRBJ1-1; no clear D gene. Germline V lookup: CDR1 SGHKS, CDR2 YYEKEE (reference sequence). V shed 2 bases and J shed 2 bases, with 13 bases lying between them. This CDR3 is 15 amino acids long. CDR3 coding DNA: TGTGCCAGCAGCTTTCGAGGGTACGGAAACACTGAAGCTTTCTTT. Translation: CASSFRGYGNTEAFF.

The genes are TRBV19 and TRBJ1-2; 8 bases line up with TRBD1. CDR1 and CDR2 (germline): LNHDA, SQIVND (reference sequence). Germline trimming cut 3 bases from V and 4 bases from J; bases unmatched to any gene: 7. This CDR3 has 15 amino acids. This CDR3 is CASSMGGQVTYGYTF. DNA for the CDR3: TGTGCCAGTAGTATGGGGGGACAGGTGACCTATGGCTACACCTTC.

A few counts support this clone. CDR3 sequence reads: CASSAGYSYEQYF. CDR3 sequence (DNA): TGTGCCAGCTCAGCCGGTTACTCCTACGAGCAGTACTTC. The genes are TRBV18 and TRBJ2-7; the D is unclear. The CDR3 is 13 amino acids. Trimming stripped 5 bases from V and 0 bases from J, with 8 bases between. Looked up from germline, CDR1 is KGHSH and CDR2 is LQKENI.

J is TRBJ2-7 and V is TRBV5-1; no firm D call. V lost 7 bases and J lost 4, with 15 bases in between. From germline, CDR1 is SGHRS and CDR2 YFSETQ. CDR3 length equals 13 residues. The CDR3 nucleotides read TGCGCCAGCGGCAAGGCCGGAGAGTACGAGCAGTACTTC. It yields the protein CASGKAGEYEQYF.

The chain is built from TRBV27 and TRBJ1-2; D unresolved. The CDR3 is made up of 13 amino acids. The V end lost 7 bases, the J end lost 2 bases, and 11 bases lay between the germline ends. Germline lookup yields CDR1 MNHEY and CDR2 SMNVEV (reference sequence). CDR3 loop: CASTKAQNYGYTF. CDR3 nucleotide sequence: TGTGCCAGCACCAAAGCCCAAAACTATGGCTACACCTTC.

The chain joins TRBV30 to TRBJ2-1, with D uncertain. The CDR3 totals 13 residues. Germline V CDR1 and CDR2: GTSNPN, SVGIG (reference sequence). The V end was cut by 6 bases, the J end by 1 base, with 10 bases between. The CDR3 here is CACPRYSYNEQFF. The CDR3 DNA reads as TGTGCCTGTCCCCGTTATTCCTACAATGAGCAGTTCTTC.

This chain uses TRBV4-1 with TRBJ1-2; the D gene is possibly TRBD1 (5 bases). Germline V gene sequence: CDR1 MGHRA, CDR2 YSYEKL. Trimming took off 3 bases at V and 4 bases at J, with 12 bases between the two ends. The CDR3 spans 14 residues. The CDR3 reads CASSQRDGGYGYTF. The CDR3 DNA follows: TGCGCCAGCAGCCAGCGGGATGGGGGCTATGGCTACACCTTC.

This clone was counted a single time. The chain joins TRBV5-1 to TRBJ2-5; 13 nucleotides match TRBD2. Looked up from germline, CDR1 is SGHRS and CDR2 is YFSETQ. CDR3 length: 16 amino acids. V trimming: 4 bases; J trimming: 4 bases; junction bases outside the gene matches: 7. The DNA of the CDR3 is TGCGCCAGCAGCCCGACTAGCGGGGGGCGGGGAGAGACCCAGTACTTC. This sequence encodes CASSPTSGGRGETQYF.

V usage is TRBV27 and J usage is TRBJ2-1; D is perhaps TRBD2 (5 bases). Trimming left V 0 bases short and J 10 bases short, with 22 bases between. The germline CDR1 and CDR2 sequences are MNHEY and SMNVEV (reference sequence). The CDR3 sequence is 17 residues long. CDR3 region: CASSLSIGLAVEGEQFF. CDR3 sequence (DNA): TGTGCCAGCAGTTTATCGATCGGCCTAGCTGTGGAAGGGGAGCAGTTCTTC.

The CDR3 reads CASSWEGVSEQFF. DNA for the CDR3: TGTGCCAGCAGCTGGGAGGGAGTGAGTGAGCAGTTCTTC. The chain combines TRBV5-8 with TRBJ2-1, with 7 bases aligning to TRBD2. The CDR3 has 13 amino acids. J was trimmed by 9 bases and V by 3 bases; bases with no gene match: 6. Germline V gives CDR1 SGHTS, CDR2 YDEGEE.

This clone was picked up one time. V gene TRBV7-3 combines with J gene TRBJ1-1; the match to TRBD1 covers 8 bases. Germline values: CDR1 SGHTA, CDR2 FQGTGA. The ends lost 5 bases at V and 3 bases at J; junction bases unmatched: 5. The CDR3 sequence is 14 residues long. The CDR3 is CASSATGEDTEAFF. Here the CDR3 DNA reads TGTGCCAGCAGCGCGACAGGGGAGGACACTGAAGCTTTCTTT.

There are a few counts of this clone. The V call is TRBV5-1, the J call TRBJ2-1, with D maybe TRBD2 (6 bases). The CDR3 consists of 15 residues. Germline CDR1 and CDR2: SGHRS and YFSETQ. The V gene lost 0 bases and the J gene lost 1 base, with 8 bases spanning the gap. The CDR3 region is CASSLGGASYNEQFF. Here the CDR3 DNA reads TGCGCCAGCAGCTTGGGCGGGGCGTCCTACAATGAGCAGTTCTTC.

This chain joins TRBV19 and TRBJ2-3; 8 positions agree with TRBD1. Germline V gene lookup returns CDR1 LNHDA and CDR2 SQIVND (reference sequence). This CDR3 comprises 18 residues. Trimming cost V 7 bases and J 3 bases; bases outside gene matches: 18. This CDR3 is CASIALAARRQGTDTQYF. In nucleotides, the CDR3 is TGTGCCAGTATCGCCCTCGCAGCCCGGAGACAGGGGACAGATACGCAGTATTTT.

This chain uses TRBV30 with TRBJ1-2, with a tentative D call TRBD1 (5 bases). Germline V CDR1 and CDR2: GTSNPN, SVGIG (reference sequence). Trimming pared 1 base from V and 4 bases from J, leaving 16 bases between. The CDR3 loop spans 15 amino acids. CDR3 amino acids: CAWSGGRAGTYGYTF. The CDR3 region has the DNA TGTGCCTGGAGTGGGGGGAGGGCCGGGACCTATGGCTACACCTTC.

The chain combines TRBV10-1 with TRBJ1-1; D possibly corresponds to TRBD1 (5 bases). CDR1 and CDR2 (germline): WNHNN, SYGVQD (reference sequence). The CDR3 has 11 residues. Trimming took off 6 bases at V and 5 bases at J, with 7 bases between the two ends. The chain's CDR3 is CASSRGTEAFF. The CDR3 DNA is TGCGCCAGCAGCCGGGGGACTGAAGCTTTCTTT.

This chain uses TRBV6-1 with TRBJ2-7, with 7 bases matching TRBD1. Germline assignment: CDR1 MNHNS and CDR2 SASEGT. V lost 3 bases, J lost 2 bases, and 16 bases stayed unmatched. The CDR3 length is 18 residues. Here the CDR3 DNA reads TGTGCCAGCAGTGATGCGACAGGGTCTATTTCCTTACCCTACGAGCAGTACTTC. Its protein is CASSDATGSISLPYEQYF.

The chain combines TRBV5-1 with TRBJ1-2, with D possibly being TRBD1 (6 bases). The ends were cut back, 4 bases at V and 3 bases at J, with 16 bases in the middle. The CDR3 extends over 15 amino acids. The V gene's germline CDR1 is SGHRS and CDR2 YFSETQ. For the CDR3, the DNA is TGCGCCAGCAGCGAACGGGGGGGCGAAGACTATGGCTACACCTTC. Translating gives CASSERGGEDYGYTF.

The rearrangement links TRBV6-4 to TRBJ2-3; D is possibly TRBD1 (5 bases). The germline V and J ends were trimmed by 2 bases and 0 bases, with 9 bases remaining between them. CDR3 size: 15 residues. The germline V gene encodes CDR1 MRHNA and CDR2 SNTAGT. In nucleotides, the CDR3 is TGTGCCAGCAGTGACAGGGGATTTAGCACAGATACGCAGTATTTT. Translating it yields CASSDRGFSTDTQYF.

The CDR3 DNA is TGTGCCAGCAGTTACTCGAAACAGGGGAGGTACTACGAGCAGTACTTC. This gives the protein CASSYSKQGRYYEQYF. V usage is TRBV6-5 and J usage is TRBJ2-7, with D tentatively TRBD1 (7 bases). The CDR3 is 16 amino acids. V shed 0 bases and J shed 3 bases, with 15 bases lying between them. Germline CDR1 and CDR2: MNHEY and SVGAGI.

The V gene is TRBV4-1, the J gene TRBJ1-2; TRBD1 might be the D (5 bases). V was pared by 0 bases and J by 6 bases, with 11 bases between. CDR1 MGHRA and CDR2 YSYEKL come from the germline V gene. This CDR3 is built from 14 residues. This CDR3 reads CASSQDGRGDGYTF. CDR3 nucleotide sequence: TGCGCCAGCAGCCAAGATGGGAGGGGCGATGGCTACACCTTC.

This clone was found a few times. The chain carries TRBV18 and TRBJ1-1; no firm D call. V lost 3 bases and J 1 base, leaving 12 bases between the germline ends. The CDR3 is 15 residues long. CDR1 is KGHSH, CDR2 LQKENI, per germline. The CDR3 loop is CASSPERGRNTEAFF. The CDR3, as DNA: TGTGCCAGCTCACCCGAGCGGGGTAGGAACACTGAAGCTTTCTTT.

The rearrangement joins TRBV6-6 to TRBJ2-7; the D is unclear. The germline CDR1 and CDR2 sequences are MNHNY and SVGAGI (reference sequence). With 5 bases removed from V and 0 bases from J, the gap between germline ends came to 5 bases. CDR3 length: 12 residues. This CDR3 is CASSGSSYEQYF. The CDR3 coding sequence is TGTGCCAGCAGTGGCAGCTCCTACGAGCAGTACTTC.

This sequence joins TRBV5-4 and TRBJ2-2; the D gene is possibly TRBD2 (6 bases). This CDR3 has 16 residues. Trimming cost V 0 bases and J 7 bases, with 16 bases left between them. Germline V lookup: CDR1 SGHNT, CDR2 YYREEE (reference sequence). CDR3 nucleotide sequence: TGTGCCAGCAGCTTGGACAGCCCGGGACTCCTCGGGGAGCTGTTTTTT. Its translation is CASSLDSPGLLGELFF.

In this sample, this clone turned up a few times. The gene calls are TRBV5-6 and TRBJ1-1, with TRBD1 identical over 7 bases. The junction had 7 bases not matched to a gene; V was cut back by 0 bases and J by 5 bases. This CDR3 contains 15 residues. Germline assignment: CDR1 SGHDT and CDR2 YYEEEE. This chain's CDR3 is CASSLAGGGSTEAFF. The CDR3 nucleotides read TGTGCCAGCAGCTTGGCCGGAGGGGGCTCGACTGAAGCTTTCTTT.

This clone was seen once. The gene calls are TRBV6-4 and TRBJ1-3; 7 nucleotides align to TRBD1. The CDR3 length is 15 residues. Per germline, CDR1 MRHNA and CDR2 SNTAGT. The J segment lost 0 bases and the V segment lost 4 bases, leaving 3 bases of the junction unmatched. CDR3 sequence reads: CASSGDRASGNTIYF. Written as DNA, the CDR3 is TGTGCCAGCAGTGGAGACAGGGCCTCTGGAAACACCATATATTTT.

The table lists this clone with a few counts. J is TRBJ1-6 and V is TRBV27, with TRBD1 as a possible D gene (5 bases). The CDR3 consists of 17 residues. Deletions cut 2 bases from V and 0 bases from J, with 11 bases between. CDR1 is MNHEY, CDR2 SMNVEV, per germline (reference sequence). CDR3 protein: CASSLSGGFSYNSPLHF. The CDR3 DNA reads TGTGCCAGCAGTTTAAGTGGGGGGTTCTCCTATAATTCACCCCTCCACTTT.

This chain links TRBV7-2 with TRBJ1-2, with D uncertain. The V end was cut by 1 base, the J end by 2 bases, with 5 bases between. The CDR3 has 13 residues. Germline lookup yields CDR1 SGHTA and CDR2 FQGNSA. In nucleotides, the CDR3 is TGTGCCAGCAGCTTAGGCGTGAACTATGGCTACACCTTC. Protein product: CASSLGVNYGYTF.

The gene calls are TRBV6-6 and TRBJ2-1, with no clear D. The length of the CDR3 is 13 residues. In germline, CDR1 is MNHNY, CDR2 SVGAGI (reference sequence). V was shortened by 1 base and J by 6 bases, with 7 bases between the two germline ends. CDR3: CASSYFLSNEQFF. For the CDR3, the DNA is TGTGCCAGCAGTTACTTTTTGAGCAATGAGCAGTTCTTC.

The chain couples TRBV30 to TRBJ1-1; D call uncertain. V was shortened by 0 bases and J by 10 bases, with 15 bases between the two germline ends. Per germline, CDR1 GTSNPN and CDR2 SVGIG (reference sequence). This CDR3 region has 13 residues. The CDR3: CAWSVTAGGPAFF. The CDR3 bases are TGTGCCTGGAGTGTAACCGCGGGAGGGCCAGCTTTCTTT.

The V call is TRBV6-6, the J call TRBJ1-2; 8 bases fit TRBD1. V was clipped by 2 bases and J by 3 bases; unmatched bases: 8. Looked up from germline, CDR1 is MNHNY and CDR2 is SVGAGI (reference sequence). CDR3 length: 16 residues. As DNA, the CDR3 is TGTGCCAGCAGTTACCACCGGACAGGGTACGACTATGGCTACACCTTC. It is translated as CASSYHRTGYDYGYTF.

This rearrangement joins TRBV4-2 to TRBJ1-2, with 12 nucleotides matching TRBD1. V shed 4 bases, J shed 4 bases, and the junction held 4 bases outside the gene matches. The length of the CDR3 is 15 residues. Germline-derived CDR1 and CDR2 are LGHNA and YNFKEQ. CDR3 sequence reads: CASSPGTGGRYGYTF. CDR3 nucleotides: TGTGCCAGCAGCCCAGGGACAGGGGGCCGCTATGGCTACACCTTC.